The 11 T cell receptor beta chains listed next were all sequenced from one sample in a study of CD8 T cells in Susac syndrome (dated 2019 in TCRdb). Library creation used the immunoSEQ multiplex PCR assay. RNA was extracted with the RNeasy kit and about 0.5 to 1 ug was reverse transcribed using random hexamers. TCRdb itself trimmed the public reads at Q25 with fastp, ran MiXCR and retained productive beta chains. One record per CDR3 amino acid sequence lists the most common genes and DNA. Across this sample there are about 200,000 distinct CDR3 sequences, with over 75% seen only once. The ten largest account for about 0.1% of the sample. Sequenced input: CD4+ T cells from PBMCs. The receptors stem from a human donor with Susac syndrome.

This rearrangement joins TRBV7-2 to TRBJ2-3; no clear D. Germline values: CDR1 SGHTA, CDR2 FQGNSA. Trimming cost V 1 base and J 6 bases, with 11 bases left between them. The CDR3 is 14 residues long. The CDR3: CASSLVKGYDTQYF. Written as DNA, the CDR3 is TGTGCCAGCAGCTTAGTGAAAGGGTACGATACGCAGTATTTT.

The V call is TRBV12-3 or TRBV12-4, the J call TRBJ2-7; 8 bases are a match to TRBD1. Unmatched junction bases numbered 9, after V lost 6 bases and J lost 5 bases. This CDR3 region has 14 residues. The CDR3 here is CASRTQGVPHEQYF. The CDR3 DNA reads TGTGCCAGCAGAACACAGGGGGTCCCCCACGAGCAGTACTTC.

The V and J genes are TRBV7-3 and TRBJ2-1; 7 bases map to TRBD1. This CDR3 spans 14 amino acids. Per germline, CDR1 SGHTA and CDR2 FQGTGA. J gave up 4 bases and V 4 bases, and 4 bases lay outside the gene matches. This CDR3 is CASSYGTEYNEQFF. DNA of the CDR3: TGTGCCAGCAGCTACGGGACAGAGTACAATGAGCAGTTCTTC. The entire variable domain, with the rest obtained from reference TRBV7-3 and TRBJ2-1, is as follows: GAGVSQTPSNKVTEKGKYVELRCDPISGHTALYWYRQSLGQGPEFLIYFQGTGAADDSGLPNDRFFAVRPEGSVSTLKIQRTERGDSAVYLCASSYGTEYNEQFFGPGTRLTVL.

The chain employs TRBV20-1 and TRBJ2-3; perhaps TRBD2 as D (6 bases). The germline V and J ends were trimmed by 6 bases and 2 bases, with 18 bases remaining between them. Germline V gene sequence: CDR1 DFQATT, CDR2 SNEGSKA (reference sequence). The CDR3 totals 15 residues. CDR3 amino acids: CSASLAADNTDTQYF. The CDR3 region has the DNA TGCAGTGCAAGCTTAGCGGCCGACAACACAGATACGCAGTATTTT.

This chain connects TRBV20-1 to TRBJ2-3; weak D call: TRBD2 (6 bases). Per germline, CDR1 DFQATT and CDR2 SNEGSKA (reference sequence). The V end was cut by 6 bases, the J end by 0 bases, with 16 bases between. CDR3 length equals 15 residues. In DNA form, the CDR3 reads TGCAGTGCAACCATGACTAGTAGGAGCACAGATACGCAGTATTTT. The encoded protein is CSATMTSRSTDTQYF.

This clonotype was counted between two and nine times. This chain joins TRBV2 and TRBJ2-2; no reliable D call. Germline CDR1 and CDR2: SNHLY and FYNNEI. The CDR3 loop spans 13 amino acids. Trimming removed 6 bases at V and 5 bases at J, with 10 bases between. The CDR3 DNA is TGTGCCAGCAGGCTACATGGGACCGGGGAGCTGTTTTTT. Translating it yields CASRLHGTGELFF. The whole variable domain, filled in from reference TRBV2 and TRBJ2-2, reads EPEVTQTPSHQVTQMGQEVILRCVPISNHLYFYWYRQILGQKVEFLVSFYNNEISEKSEIFDDQFSVERPDGSNFTLKIRSTKLEDSAMYFCASRLHGTGELFFGEGSRLTVL.

CDR3 loop: CASSPDRDPTKAFF. CDR3 DNA sequence: TGTGCCAGCAGCCCCGACAGGGATCCAACGAAAGCTTTCTTT. This sequence joins TRBV7-9 and TRBJ1-1, with 7 nucleotides matching TRBD1. CDR1 is SEHNR, CDR2 FQNEAQ, per germline (reference sequence). The CDR3 runs to 14 residues. V lost 5 bases and J lost 9; bases outside the gene matches: 12.

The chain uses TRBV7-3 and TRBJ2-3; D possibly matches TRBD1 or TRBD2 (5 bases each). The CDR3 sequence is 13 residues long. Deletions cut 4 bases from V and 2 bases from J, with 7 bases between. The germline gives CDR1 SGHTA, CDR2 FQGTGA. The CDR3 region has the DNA TGTGCCAGCAGCTACGGGGCCACAGATACGCAGTATTTT. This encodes CASSYGATDTQYF.

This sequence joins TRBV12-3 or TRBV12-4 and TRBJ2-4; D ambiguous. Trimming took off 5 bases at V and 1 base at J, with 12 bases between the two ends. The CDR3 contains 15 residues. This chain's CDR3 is CASSHKGGAKNIQYF. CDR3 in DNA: TGTGCCAGCAGTCATAAAGGTGGTGCCAAAAACATTCAGTACTTC.

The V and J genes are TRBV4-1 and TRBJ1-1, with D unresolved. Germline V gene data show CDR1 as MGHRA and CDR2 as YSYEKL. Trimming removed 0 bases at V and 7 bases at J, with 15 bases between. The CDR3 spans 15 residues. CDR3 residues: CASSQDSALEGEAFF. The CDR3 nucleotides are TGCGCCAGCAGCCAAGACTCTGCGTTGGAGGGTGAAGCTTTCTTT.

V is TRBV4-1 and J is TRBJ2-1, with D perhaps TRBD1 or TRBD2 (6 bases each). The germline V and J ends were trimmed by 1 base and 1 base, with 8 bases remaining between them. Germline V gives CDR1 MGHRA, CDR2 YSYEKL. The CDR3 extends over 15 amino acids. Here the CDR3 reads CASSQAGASYNEQFF. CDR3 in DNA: TGCGCCAGCAGCCAAGCGGGGGCGTCCTACAATGAGCAGTTCTTC.